The 32 T cell receptor beta chains below were found in one sample sequenced in a study of post-analysis software for immune sequencing data. Findings of the study overall: Comparison of patients with controls showed 5 or 6 TRBV segments more frequent in patients, TRBV5-6, TRBV5-1 and TRBV20-1 among them.

Each TCR beta cDNA library carried unique molecular identifiers. One entry per CDR3 protein, called by TCRdb with MiXCR from the PCR reads. The sample shows some 800,000 distinct CDR3 sequences, about 45% of them seen only once. Antigens of these TCRs are unknown. The source material was blood. These TCRs come from a girl aged 5-17 years with multiple sclerosis.

This clonotype was found a few times. The V gene is TRBV4-1, the J gene TRBJ2-5, with no clear D. The V end lost 0 bases, the J end lost 2 bases, and 7 bases lay between the germline ends. In germline, CDR1 is MGHRA, CDR2 YSYEKL. The CDR3 loop spans 14 amino acids. CDR3 coding DNA: TGCGCCAGCAGCCAAGAGTACAGTCAAGAGACCCAGTACTTC. Protein product: CASSQEYSQETQYF.

This rearrangement joins TRBV12-3 or TRBV12-4 to TRBJ2-4; D unresolved. The V end lost 3 bases, the J end lost 0 bases, and 6 bases lay between the germline ends. This CDR3 spans 14 amino acids. CDR3 region: CASSFELAKNIQYF. The CDR3 DNA sequence: TGTGCCAGCAGTTTTGAGCTAGCCAAAAACATTCAGTACTTC.

V usage is TRBV3-1 and J usage is TRBJ2-7, with D hard to call. Trimming stripped 2 bases from V and 1 base from J, with 9 bases between. The germline V gene encodes CDR1 LGHDT and CDR2 YNNKEL (reference sequence). CDR3 length equals 14 residues. The CDR3 nucleotides are TGTGCCAGCAGCCAAAATTATCCTTCCTACGAGCAGTACTTC. Its protein product is CASSQNYPSYEQYF.

The V gene is TRBV5-5, the J gene TRBJ1-2; no reliable D call. The CDR3 contains 15 residues. Germline-derived CDR1 and CDR2 are SGHKS and YYEKEE (reference sequence). Trimming cost V 1 base and J 5 bases, with 15 bases left between them. CDR3 sequence: CASSLYGSVDYGYTF. The CDR3 DNA follows: TGTGCCAGCAGCTTGTACGGGTCGGTTGATTATGGCTACACCTTC. The full variable domain, in which reference TRBV5-5 and TRBJ1-2 provide the parts outside the CDR3, is DAGVTQSPTHLIKTRGQQVTLRCSPISGHKSVSWYQQVLGQGPQFIFQYYEKEERGRGNFPDRFSARQFPNYSSELNVNALLLGDSALYLCASSLYGSVDYGYTFGSGTRLTVV.

The rearrangement links TRBV28 to TRBJ1-5, with D possibly being TRBD1 (5 bases). Trimming removed 6 bases at V and 6 bases at J, with 12 bases between. The CDR3 runs 13 residues. The germline V gene has CDR1 MDHEN and CDR2 SYDVKM. The DNA of the CDR3 is TGTGCCAGCAGAACTCTCAGGGTTCAGCCCCAGCATTTT. Translated: CASRTLRVQPQHF.

Note on this clonotype: One base away lies a much larger clone, so this may be a sequencing read error. V usage is TRBV20-1 and J usage is TRBJ1-5; D gene unclear. The V gene's germline CDR1 is DFQATT and CDR2 SNEGSKA (reference sequence). The CDR3 covers 14 residues. CDR3 amino acids: CSALHGPINQLQHF. The CDR3 bases are TGCAGTGCTTTGCACGGGCCGATAAATCAGCTCCAGCATTTT.

This clonotype was counted between two and nine times. The chain carries TRBV7-8 and TRBJ2-7; D gene ambiguous. The CDR3 contains 15 residues. The V end lost 6 bases, the J end lost 0 bases, and 15 bases lay between the germline ends. Germline CDR1 and CDR2: SGHVS and FQNEAQ. CDR3 DNA sequence: TGTGCCAGCAGACCGACAAGACTCAGCTCCTACGAGCAGTACTTC. Protein: CASRPTRLSSYEQYF.

The chain links TRBV6-6 to TRBJ2-7; 10 nucleotides line up with TRBD2. V lost 0 bases and J lost 7; bases outside the gene matches: 6. This CDR3 is built from 15 residues. Germline CDR1 and CDR2: MNHNY and SVGAGI (reference sequence). The CDR3 spells CASSYSASGRGEQYF. The CDR3 bases are TGTGCCAGCAGTTACTCGGCTAGCGGGAGAGGAGAGCAGTACTTC.

This clonotype was seen just once. J is TRBJ2-3 and V is TRBV28; 7 bases are a match to TRBD1. Germline trimming cut 2 bases from V and 1 base from J; bases unmatched to any gene: 3. The CDR3 spans 15 residues. Germline assignment: CDR1 MDHEN and CDR2 SYDVKM. As DNA, the CDR3 is TGTGCCAGCAGTTTAGACAGGGAAGGCACAGATACGCAGTATTTT. The encoded protein is CASSLDREGTDTQYF.

The chain carries TRBV20-1 and TRBJ2-3; 9 bases agree with TRBD2. From germline, CDR1 is DFQATT and CDR2 SNEGSKA (reference sequence). The CDR3 is made up of 16 amino acids. Trimming at V came to 5 bases and at J to 4 bases, leaving 13 bases not matched to a gene. CDR3 bases: TGCAGTGCTTCTCAGACTAGCGGAGCCACCTCAGATACGCAGTATTTT. It encodes CSASQTSGATSDTQYF.

A few counts support this clonotype. The chain couples TRBV10-3 to TRBJ1-5; tentatively, D is TRBD1 (5 bases). The V gene's germline CDR1 is ENHRY and CDR2 SYGVKD. Trimming removed 0 bases from V and 5 bases from J, with 14 bases in between. The CDR3 sequence is 16 residues long. CDR3: CAISESGPSEHQPQHF. The CDR3 DNA reads TGTGCCATCAGTGAGTCGGGGCCTTCAGAGCATCAGCCCCAGCATTTT.

This sequence joins TRBV5-1 and TRBJ2-1, with 7 bases identical to TRBD2. From germline, CDR1 is SGHRS and CDR2 YFSETQ. V dropped 9 bases and J dropped 0; count of bases not matched to a gene: 9. The CDR3 has 15 amino acids. The CDR3: CATRKGGSSYNEQFF. CDR3 coding DNA: TGCGCCACTCGGAAGGGCGGGAGCTCCTACAATGAGCAGTTCTTC.

This clonotype has a single count. CDR3: CASSHPGGDTAYEQYF. In nucleotides, the CDR3 is TGCGCCAGCAGCCATCCGGGAGGCGACACTGCCTACGAGCAGTACTTC. This rearrangement joins TRBV5-1 to TRBJ2-7, with 7 bases that match TRBD2. V trimming: 4 bases; J trimming: 2 bases; junction bases outside the gene matches: 12. The CDR3 contains 16 residues. The germline V gene has CDR1 SGHRS and CDR2 YFSETQ.

This clonotype appeared a few times. The CDR3 sequence: CASSQETAYGYTF. CDR3 bases: TGCGCCAGCAGCCAGGAGACAGCTTATGGCTACACCTTC. The chain recombines TRBV5-1 with TRBJ1-2; a possible D gene is TRBD1 (5 bases). V shed 4 bases and J shed 5 bases, with 12 bases lying between them. CDR1 and CDR2 (germline): SGHRS, YFSETQ. This CDR3 spans 13 amino acids.

This chain links TRBV5-1 with TRBJ2-1; TRBD1 aligns across 10 bases. Germline V lookup: CDR1 SGHRS, CDR2 YFSETQ. V shed 6 bases and J 9 bases; nucleotides not matched to a gene: 12. This CDR3 comprises 15 residues. CDR3 in amino acids: CASTWGTGDNTEQFF. As DNA, the CDR3 is TGCGCCAGCACCTGGGGGACAGGGGATAATACTGAGCAGTTCTTC.

This chain uses TRBV24-1 with TRBJ2-3; 7 bases are a match to TRBD1. The junction had 8 bases not matched to a gene; V was cut back by 3 bases and J by 3 bases. The CDR3 loop spans 16 amino acids. Germline V gives CDR1 KGHDR, CDR2 SFDVKD. For the CDR3, the DNA is TGTGCCACCAGTGATACCTGGGACAGCCCGACAGATACGCAGTATTTT. Its protein product is CATSDTWDSPTDTQYF.

The chain joins TRBV24-1 to TRBJ2-4; TRBD1 aligns across 7 bases. This CDR3 comprises 15 residues. Germline CDR1 KGHDR, CDR2 SFDVKD. V shed 4 bases and J 4 bases; nucleotides not matched to a gene: 6. The CDR3 reads CATSDSGTVKNIQYF. In DNA, the CDR3 is TGTGCCACCAGTGACTCCGGGACAGTAAAAAACATTCAGTACTTC.

V and J are TRBV5-1 and TRBJ2-3, with TRBD2 identical over 12 bases. The CDR3 has 18 residues. The V segment lost 0 bases and the J segment 0 bases; nucleotides outside the gene matches: 5. CDR1 is SGHRS, CDR2 YFSETQ, per germline. CDR3 nucleotides: TGCGCCAGCAGCTTGGAGCTAGCGGGGGGGACTAGCACAGATACGCAGTATTTT. The encoded protein is CASSLELAGGTSTDTQYF.

This clonotype was counted between two and nine times. This chain uses TRBV10-2 with TRBJ2-1; D is perhaps TRBD2 (5 bases). This CDR3 region has 16 residues. Between the trimmed V and J ends, which lost 2 bases and 10 bases, there was a span of 21 bases. Germline V gene data show CDR1 as WSHSY and CDR2 as SAAADI. The CDR3 bases are TGCGCCAGCAGTGAGGCCCACGGGTGGGAGACCGGCGAGCAGTTCTTC. Amino acid sequence: CASSEAHGWETGEQFF.

Only a few counts were recorded for this clonotype. The chain recombines TRBV28 with TRBJ2-7, with 8 bases lining up with TRBD1. The J call may be mistaken, given a closer DNA end match to TRBJ2-5. This CDR3 has 17 residues. From germline, CDR1 is MDHEN and CDR2 SYDVKM. The CDR3: CASSLGSTLGQGETQYF. CDR3 bases: TGTGCCAGCAGTTTAGGCAGCACTCTCGGACAGGGAGAGACCCAGTACTTC.

The chain couples TRBV7-9 to TRBJ2-3; possibly TRBD1 or TRBD2 for D (5 bases each). The CDR3 extends over 14 amino acids. Germline V CDR1 and CDR2: SEHNR, FQNEAQ (reference sequence). The V and J ends lost 5 bases and 9 bases respectively, with 18 bases between them. CDR3 loop: CASSDKGVRDTQYF. The CDR3 nucleotides read TGTGCCAGCAGCGATAAAGGGGTTCGGGACACGCAGTATTTT.

This clonotype was counted between two and nine times. The CDR3 nucleotides are TGTGCCAGCAGTTTTCAGGTGTTAACAGGGGCCTACGAGCAGTACTTC. Encoded protein: CASSFQVLTGAYEQYF. The J gene is TRBJ2-7, the V gene TRBV12-3 or TRBV12-4, with 7 bases matching TRBD1. Losses at the gene ends were 3 bases for V and 2 bases for J; bases not matched to a gene: 10. The CDR3 runs to 16 residues.

The DNA of the CDR3 is TGTGCCAGCAGCTGGGACAACTGGGAGACCCAGTACTTC. Protein product: CASSWDNWETQYF. This chain joins TRBV7-2 and TRBJ2-5, with D tentatively TRBD1 (6 bases). The CDR3 runs 13 residues. V was pared by 4 bases and J by 5 bases, with 11 bases between. Looked up from germline, CDR1 is SGHTA and CDR2 is FQGNSA.

This chain links TRBV28 with TRBJ2-1; 9 bases map to TRBD2. Germline trimming cut 3 bases from V and 7 bases from J; bases unmatched to any gene: 10. Looked up from germline, CDR1 is MDHEN and CDR2 is SYDVKM. CDR3 length: 16 residues. CDR3 region: CASSLTAGGPKNEQFF. The CDR3 coding sequence is TGTGCCAGCAGTTTGACGGCGGGAGGGCCCAAGAATGAGCAGTTCTTC.

This clonotype was detected only a few times. The chain couples TRBV5-1 to TRBJ1-2; 8 nucleotides align to TRBD1. Germline CDR1 and CDR2: SGHRS and YFSETQ. This CDR3 has 15 amino acids. V shed 4 bases and J 4 bases; nucleotides not matched to a gene: 9. In nucleotides, the CDR3 is TGCGCCAGCAGCCCGACGACAGGGGTTGGCTATGGCTACACCTTC. Residues: CASSPTTGVGYGYTF.

The chain uses TRBV18 and TRBJ2-7, with D possibly TRBD2 on 6 matching bases. Germline assignment: CDR1 KGHSH and CDR2 LQKENI. The ends were cut back, 5 bases at V and 6 bases at J, with 17 bases in the middle. CDR3 length: 14 residues. The CDR3 DNA follows: TGTGCCAGCTCATCGACGGGGGTTTATGGCGAGCAGTACTTC. It encodes CASSSTGVYGEQYF.

The chain joins TRBV30 to TRBJ1-6, with D unclear. The ends were cut back, 4 bases at V and 8 bases at J, with 9 bases in the middle. The germline gives CDR1 GTSNPN, CDR2 SVGIG (reference sequence). This CDR3 region has 12 residues. CDR3 amino acids: CAWTLLDSPLHF. DNA of the CDR3: TGTGCCTGGACCCTTTTGGATTCACCCCTCCACTTT. The whole variable domain, remainder taken from reference TRBV30 and TRBJ1-6, is SQTIHQWPATLVQPVGSPLSLECTVEGTSNPNLYWYRQAAGRGLQLLFYSVGIGQISSEVPQNLSASRPQDRQFILSSKKLLLSDSGFYLCAWTLLDSPLHFGNGTRLTVT.

The chain employs TRBV18 and TRBJ2-3, with a possible D match to TRBD2 (6 bases). The germline V and J ends were trimmed by 5 bases and 1 base, with 7 bases remaining between them. The germline V gene has CDR1 KGHSH and CDR2 LQKENI. There are 13 residues in the CDR3. CDR3: CASSRLGTDTQYF. CDR3 bases: TGTGCCAGCTCAAGACTAGGCACAGATACGCAGTATTTT.

The V gene is TRBV7-2, the J gene TRBJ1-5; 8 bases align to TRBD1. The CDR3 is made up of 14 amino acids. The trim removed 6 bases at V and 3 bases at J, leaving 4 bases unmatched. Germline lookup yields CDR1 SGHTA and CDR2 FQGNSA. CDR3 sequence (DNA): TGTGCCAGCAGACAGACAGGGGACAATCAGCCCCAGCATTTT. Protein sequence: CASRQTGDNQPQHF.

V is TRBV28 and J is TRBJ2-5; D unclear. V dropped 2 bases and J dropped 2 bases, with 9 bases sitting between them. The CDR3 contains 14 residues. The germline CDR1 and CDR2 sequences are MDHEN and SYDVKM. The CDR3 coding sequence is TGTGCCAGCAGTTTAATGCAGAGTCAAGAGACCCAGTACTTC. It yields the protein CASSLMQSQETQYF.

This clonotype was seen more than once but under ten times. V and J are TRBV29-1 and TRBJ2-7, with a weak D call TRBD1 (6 bases). Germline CDR1 SQVTM, CDR2 ANQGSEA. The ends were cut back, 8 bases at V and 5 bases at J, with 19 bases in the middle. CDR3 length: 13 residues. CDR3 region: CSITTGYYDEQYF. CDR3 coding DNA: TGCAGCATAACTACAGGGTACTACGACGAGCAGTACTTC.

This rearrangement joins TRBV28 to TRBJ2-7; 7 positions match TRBD2. This CDR3 has 16 amino acids. Germline-derived CDR1 and CDR2 are MDHEN and SYDVKM. V shed 1 base and J 2 bases; nucleotides not matched to a gene: 8. The DNA for the CDR3 is TGTGCCAGCAGTTTATCTGGCGGGAGACCTACCTACGAGCAGTACTTC. Protein product: CASSLSGGRPTYEQYF.